These 18 T cell receptor beta chains were sequenced from one sample in a study of long-term antiretroviral therapy in people with HIV (dated by TCRdb to 2021 to 2024). The immunoSEQ hsTCRB v3.0 assay was used at survey level resolution to sequence the TRB variable region. TCRdb's version of the immuneACCESS table is confined to in-frame rearrangements and falls short of the full clone set. An unresolved V gene accounts for under half of the shortfall where checked; the remainder is of unknown origin. Recorded for this sample are 30,000 to 35,000 clones; 79% of them occurred a single time. Of the sample, about 3.2% falls within the top ten clones. This specimen consisted of unsorted PBMCs, obtained 1.9 years after starting antiretroviral therapy. The receptors stem from a man aged 18 to 35 with HIV.

V is TRBV5-8 and J is TRBJ2-3; TRBD2 matches 7 bases. The CDR3 length is 12 residues. CDR1 SGHTS and CDR2 YDEGEE come from the germline V gene. With 7 bases clipped from V and 2 bases from J, the junction kept 1 base outside the gene matches. The CDR3 nucleotides read TGTGCCAGCGGGGGGGACACAGATACGCAGTATTTT. This sequence encodes CASGGDTDTQYF.

The chain is built from TRBV10-3 and TRBJ2-6; D not resolved. The CDR3 sequence is 14 residues long. Per the germline V gene, CDR1 is ENHRY and CDR2 is SYGVKD. V was shortened by 6 bases and J by 0 bases, with 6 bases between the two germline ends. Written as DNA, the CDR3 is TGTGCCATCAGGGCGGACTCTGGGGCCAACGTCCTGACTTTC. This codes for CAIRADSGANVLTF.

The V call is TRBV6-1, the J call TRBJ1-2, with unresolved D. CDR1 and CDR2 from the germline V gene are MNHNS and SASEGT. Trimming stripped 3 bases from V and 4 bases from J, with 9 bases between. This CDR3 has 13 amino acids. CDR3 nucleotides: TGTGCCAGCAGTGACCCCCCTAGCTATGGCTACACCTTC. As protein: CASSDPPSYGYTF.

This chain connects TRBV7-8 to TRBJ1-5; possible D gene TRBD1, 5 bases. Germline V gene data show CDR1 as SGHVS and CDR2 as FQNEAQ. V was trimmed by 5 bases and J by 10 bases, leaving 21 bases between them. The CDR3 spans 15 residues. The CDR3 DNA sequence: TGTGCCAGCAGCCCCGGGACCCTGGTGATCAAACCCCAGCATTTT. It is translated as CASSPGTLVIKPQHF.

This chain connects TRBV19 to TRBJ1-6; 7 nucleotides match TRBD1. The ends lost 7 bases at V and 8 bases at J; junction bases unmatched: 5. Germline V CDR1 and CDR2: LNHDA, SQIVND (reference sequence). The CDR3 length is 13 residues. The CDR3 here is CASTGTEYSPLHF. The CDR3 coding sequence is TGTGCCAGTACCGGGACAGAGTATTCACCCCTCCACTTT.

V usage is TRBV29-1 and J usage is TRBJ2-7, with TRBD1 identical over 10 bases. The CDR3 length is 12 residues. Germline CDR1 and CDR2: SQVTM and ANQGSEA. V shed 6 bases and J 4 bases; nucleotides not matched to a gene: 3. CDR3 bases: TGCAGCGTGGGACAGGGGTCATACGAGCAGTACTTC. This gives the protein CSVGQGSYEQYF.

This sequence joins TRBV9 and TRBJ1-2; D gene unclear. Trimming stripped 4 bases from V and 2 bases from J, with 12 bases between. Germline CDR1 reads SGDLS; CDR2 reads YYNGEE. CDR3 length equals 14 residues. The CDR3 here is CASSPVRENYGYTF. The DNA for the CDR3 is TGTGCCAGCAGCCCCGTTAGGGAAAACTATGGCTACACCTTC.

This clone was recorded only once. V gene TRBV7-8 combines with J gene TRBJ2-5; D possibly corresponds to TRBD1 (5 bases). The CDR3 sequence is 14 residues long. Trimming pared 5 bases from V and 2 bases from J, leaving 12 bases between. Germline-derived CDR1 and CDR2 are SGHVS and FQNEAQ. CDR3 DNA: TGTGCCAGCAGCCCCTGGGGCTATCAAGAGACCCAGTACTTC. Translation: CASSPWGYQETQYF.

V gene TRBV6-5 combines with J gene TRBJ2-3; D is uncertain. With 6 bases removed from V and 0 bases from J, the gap between germline ends came to 13 bases. CDR3 length: 15 residues. From germline, CDR1 is MNHEY and CDR2 SVGAGI. CDR3 in DNA: TGTGCCAGCAGCCAAAGCTGGTCTAGCACAGATACGCAGTATTTT. As protein: CASSQSWSSTDTQYF.

This sequence joins TRBV27 and TRBJ2-3; D call uncertain. The CDR3 sequence is 13 residues long. Trimming pared 0 bases from V and 4 bases from J, leaving 5 bases between. Germline V gene lookup returns CDR1 MNHEY and CDR2 SMNVEV (reference sequence). In DNA form, the CDR3 reads TGTGCCAGCAGTTTATCGGCAGCAGATACGCAGTATTTT. It specifies CASSLSAADTQYF.

The chain has TRBV6-5 and TRBJ1-1; TRBD1 is a possible D gene (5 bases). The CDR3 runs 13 residues. The V end was cut by 6 bases, the J end by 4 bases, with 12 bases between. Germline values: CDR1 MNHEY, CDR2 SVGAGI. CDR3 residues: CASRGPGFTEAFF. CDR3 coding DNA: TGTGCCAGCAGAGGTCCAGGGTTCACTGAAGCTTTCTTT.

The genes are TRBV19 and TRBJ1-1; D may be TRBD1 (6 bases). V was cut by 10 bases and J by 4 bases, with 16 bases left in between. The germline V gene encodes CDR1 LNHDA and CDR2 SQIVND (reference sequence). This CDR3 region has 13 residues. CDR3 sequence (DNA): TGTGCCACTGGGACGCCCAGGGGCACTGAAGCTTTCTTT. This gives the protein CATGTPRGTEAFF.

V is TRBV4-1 and J is TRBJ1-6; D is ambiguous. Trimming removed 1 base from V and 10 bases from J, with 8 bases in between. The CDR3 length is 13 residues. The germline V gene encodes CDR1 MGHRA and CDR2 YSYEKL. The CDR3 region has the DNA TGCGCCAGCAGCCAAGGGCAAATCTCACCCCTCCACTTT. Translating gives CASSQGQISPLHF.

The chain combines TRBV6-5 with TRBJ1-5; no definite D call. The CDR3 runs 14 residues. In germline, CDR1 is MNHEY, CDR2 SVGAGI. The germline V and J ends were trimmed by 0 bases and 0 bases, with 3 bases remaining between them. CDR3 residues: CASSYSGSNQPQHF. For the CDR3, the DNA is TGTGCCAGCAGTTACTCAGGTAGCAATCAGCCCCAGCATTTT.

The V call is TRBV5-6, the J call TRBJ1-2; D is uncertain. Germline lookup yields CDR1 SGHDT and CDR2 YYEEEE. The CDR3 has 14 amino acids. The V end lost 3 bases, the J end lost 5 bases, and 14 bases lay between the germline ends. CDR3 sequence (DNA): TGTGCCAGCAGCTCCGGAAGTAACACTTATGGCTACACCTTC. Protein: CASSSGSNTYGYTF.

CDR3 region: CASSERTETQYF. In DNA, the CDR3 is TGTGCCAGCAGTGAAAGGACGGAGACCCAGTACTTC. V and J are TRBV6-1 and TRBJ2-5, with no clear D. This CDR3 region has 12 residues. CDR1 and CDR2 from the germline V gene are MNHNS and SASEGT. V gave up 2 bases and J gave up 5 bases, with 6 bases separating them.

The V gene is TRBV28, the J gene TRBJ2-7; 11 bases map to TRBD2. The CDR3 runs 14 residues. V shed 8 bases, J shed 2 bases, and the junction held 5 bases outside the gene matches. Germline V CDR1 and CDR2: MDHEN, SYDVKM. The CDR3: CASAFSGGAYEQYF. The CDR3 nucleotides read TGTGCCAGCGCATTTAGCGGGGGGGCCTACGAGCAGTACTTC.

This clone occurred once. The chain combines TRBV4-1 with TRBJ2-3, with D perhaps matching TRBD1 (6 bases). The CDR3 has 15 amino acids. V was trimmed by 3 bases and J by 4 bases, leaving 14 bases between them. CDR1 and CDR2 (germline): MGHRA, YSYEKL. Here the CDR3 reads CASSHWDTASDTQYF. CDR3 in DNA: TGCGCCAGCAGCCACTGGGACACAGCATCAGATACGCAGTATTTT.